The sequence of this TCR beta chain was determined in a study of pediatric ulcerative colitis. The study, taken as a whole, reports: Ulcerative colitis patients shared more blood-rectal clones than controls. A couple of rectal CDR3 clonotypes occurred in all ulcerative colitis patients.

The germline CDR1 and CDR2 sequences are LNHDA and SQIVND (reference sequence). There are 12 residues in the CDR3. V was clipped by 7 bases and J by 7 bases, with 11 bases between them. Comment on this clone: Its target is not known.

Data came from immunoSEQ multiplex PCR; TCRdb stores just in-frame clones and leaves some out. This sample has some 9,100 clones, with about 90% found just once. This sequence joins TRBV19 and TRBJ1-5, with D unresolved. This clonotype was obtained from a girl aged 10 to 17 with moderate ulcerative colitis. Material: blood. The CDR3 DNA reads TGTGCCAGTACTTCCGGGAGACAGCCCCAGCATTTT. Its translation: CASTSGRQPQHF.